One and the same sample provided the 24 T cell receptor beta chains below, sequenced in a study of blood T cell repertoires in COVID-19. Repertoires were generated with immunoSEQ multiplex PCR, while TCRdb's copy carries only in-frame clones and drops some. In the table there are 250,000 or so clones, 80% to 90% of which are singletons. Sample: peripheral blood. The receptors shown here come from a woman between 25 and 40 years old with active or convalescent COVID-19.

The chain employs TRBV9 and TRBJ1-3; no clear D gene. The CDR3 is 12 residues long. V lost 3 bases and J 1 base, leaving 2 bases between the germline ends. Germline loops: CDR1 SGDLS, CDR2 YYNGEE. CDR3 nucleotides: TGTGCCAGCAGCGCGTCTGGAAACACCATATATTTT. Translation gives CASSASGNTIYF. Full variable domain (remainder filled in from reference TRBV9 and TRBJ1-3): DSGVTQTPKHLITATGQRVTLRCSPRSGDLSVYWYQQSLDQGLQFLIQYYNGEERAKGNILERFSAQQFPDLHSELNLSSLELGDSALYFCASSASGNTIYFGEGSWLTVV.

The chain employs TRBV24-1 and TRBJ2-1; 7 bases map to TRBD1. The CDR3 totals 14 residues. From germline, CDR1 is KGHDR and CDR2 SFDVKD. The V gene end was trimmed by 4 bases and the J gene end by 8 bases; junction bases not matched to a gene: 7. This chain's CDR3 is CATSEARQGDEQFF. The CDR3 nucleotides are TGTGCCACCAGTGAGGCCCGTCAGGGGGATGAGCAGTTCTTC.

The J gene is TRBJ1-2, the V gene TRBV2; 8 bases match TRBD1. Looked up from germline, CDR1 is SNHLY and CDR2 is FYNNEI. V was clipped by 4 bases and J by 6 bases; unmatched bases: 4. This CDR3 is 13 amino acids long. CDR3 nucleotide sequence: TGTGCCAGCAGTGCAGGGGGCGGGGATGGCTACACCTTC. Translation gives CASSAGGGDGYTF.

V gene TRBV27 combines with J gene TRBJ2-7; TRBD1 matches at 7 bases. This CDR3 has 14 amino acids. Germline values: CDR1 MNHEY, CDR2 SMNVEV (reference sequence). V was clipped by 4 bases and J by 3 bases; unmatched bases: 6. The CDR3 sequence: CASSSQYRGYEQYF. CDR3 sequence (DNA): TGTGCCAGCAGTTCACAGTACAGGGGCTACGAGCAGTACTTC.

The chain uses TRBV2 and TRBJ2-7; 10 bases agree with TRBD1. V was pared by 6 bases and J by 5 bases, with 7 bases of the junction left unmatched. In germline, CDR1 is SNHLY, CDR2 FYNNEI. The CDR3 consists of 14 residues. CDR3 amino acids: CASRDRTGGDEQYF. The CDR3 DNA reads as TGTGCCAGCAGGGATCGGACAGGGGGGGACGAGCAGTACTTC.

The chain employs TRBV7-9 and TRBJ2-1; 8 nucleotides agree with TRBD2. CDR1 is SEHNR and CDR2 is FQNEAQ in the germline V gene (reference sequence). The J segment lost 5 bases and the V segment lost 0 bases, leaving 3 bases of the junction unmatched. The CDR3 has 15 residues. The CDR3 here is CASSLAGGGHNEQFF. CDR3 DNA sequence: TGTGCCAGCAGCTTAGCGGGCGGGGGGCACAATGAGCAGTTCTTC.

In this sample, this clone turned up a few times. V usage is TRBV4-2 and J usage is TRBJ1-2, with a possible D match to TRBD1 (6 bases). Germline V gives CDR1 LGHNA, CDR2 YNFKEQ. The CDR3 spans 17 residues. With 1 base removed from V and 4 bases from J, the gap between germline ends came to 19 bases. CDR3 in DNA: TGTGCCAGCAGCCAAGTCCCCGCCGGGAGGACAGTCTATGGCTACACCTTC. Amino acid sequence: CASSQVPAGRTVYGYTF.

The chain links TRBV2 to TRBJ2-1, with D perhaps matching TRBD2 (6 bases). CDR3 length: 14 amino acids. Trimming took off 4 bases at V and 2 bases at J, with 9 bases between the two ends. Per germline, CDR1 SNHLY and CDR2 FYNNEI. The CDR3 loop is CASSVAGTYNEQFF. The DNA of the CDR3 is TGTGCCAGCAGTGTGGCGGGAACCTACAATGAGCAGTTCTTC. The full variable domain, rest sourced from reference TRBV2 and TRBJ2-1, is EPEVTQTPSHQVTQMGQEVILRCVPISNHLYFYWYRQILGQKVEFLVSFYNNEISEKSEIFDDQFSVERPDGSNFTLKIRSTKLEDSAMYFCASSVAGTYNEQFFGPGTRLTVL.

CDR3 nucleotides: TGTGCCAGCAGCTTAAACCCGAGGAGCGCGTCCTACAATGAGCAGTTCTTC. Residues: CASSLNPRSASYNEQFF. The chain is built from TRBV7-2 and TRBJ2-1; D is ambiguous. Per the germline V gene, CDR1 is SGHTA and CDR2 is FQGNSA. The CDR3 is made up of 17 amino acids. Trimming cost V 2 bases and J 1 base, with 15 bases left between them.

The CDR3, as DNA: TGCGCCAGCAGCTTCGGGGGGGAAAACACTGAAGCTTTCTTT. Translation gives CASSFGGENTEAFF. This chain links TRBV5-1 with TRBJ1-1; tentatively, D is TRBD1 (5 bases). The CDR3 totals 14 residues. Germline CDR1 is SGHRS and CDR2 is YFSETQ. Trimming removed 2 bases from V and 2 bases from J, with 10 bases in between.

CDR3 residues: CATSRVTGEETQYF. The CDR3 coding sequence is TGTGCCACCAGCAGAGTAACAGGGGAAGAGACCCAGTACTTC. V usage is TRBV15 and J usage is TRBJ2-5; TRBD1 agrees at 7 bases. Germline CDR1 LNHNV, CDR2 YYDKDF (reference sequence). This CDR3 is 14 amino acids long. The V gene end was trimmed by 1 base and the J gene end by 3 bases; junction bases not matched to a gene: 2.

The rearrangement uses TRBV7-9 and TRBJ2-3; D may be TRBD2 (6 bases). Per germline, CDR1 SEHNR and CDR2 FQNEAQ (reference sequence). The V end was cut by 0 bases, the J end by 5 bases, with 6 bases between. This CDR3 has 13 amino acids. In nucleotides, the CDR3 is TGTGCCAGCAGCTTAGCGGGGGGAGATACGCAGTATTTT. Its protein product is CASSLAGGDTQYF.

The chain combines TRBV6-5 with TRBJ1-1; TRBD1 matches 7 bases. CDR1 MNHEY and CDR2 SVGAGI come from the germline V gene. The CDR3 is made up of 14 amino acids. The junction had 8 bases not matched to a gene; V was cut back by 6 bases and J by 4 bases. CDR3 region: CASSPQGWGTEAFF. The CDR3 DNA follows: TGTGCCAGCAGCCCACAGGGGTGGGGCACTGAAGCTTTCTTT.

CDR3 residues: CASSSRGNSGNTIYF. CDR3 nucleotide sequence: TGTGCCAGCAGTTCCAGGGGGAATTCTGGAAACACCATATATTTT. This rearrangement joins TRBV6-5 to TRBJ1-3; 7 nucleotides match TRBD1. The length of the CDR3 is 15 residues. Per germline, CDR1 MNHEY and CDR2 SVGAGI. With V trimmed by 4 bases and J by 1 base, 4 bases remained unmatched.

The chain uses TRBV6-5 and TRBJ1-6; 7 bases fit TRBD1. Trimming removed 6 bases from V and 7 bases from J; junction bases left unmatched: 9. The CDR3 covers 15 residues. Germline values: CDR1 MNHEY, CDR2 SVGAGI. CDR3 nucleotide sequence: TGTGCCAGCAGGATTCCGGGACAGACCAATTCACCCCTCCACTTT. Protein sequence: CASRIPGQTNSPLHF.

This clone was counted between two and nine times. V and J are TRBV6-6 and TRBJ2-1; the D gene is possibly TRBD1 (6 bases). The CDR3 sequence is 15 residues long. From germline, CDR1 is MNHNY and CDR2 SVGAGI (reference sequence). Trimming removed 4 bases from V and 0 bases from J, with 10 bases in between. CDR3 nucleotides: TGTGCCAGCAGTTCACAGGGCGGCTCCTACAATGAGCAGTTCTTC. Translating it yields CASSSQGGSYNEQFF.

The CDR3 is CASSVGQGAEGYTF. CDR3 in DNA: TGTGCCAGCAGCGTGGGACAGGGGGCAGAAGGCTACACCTTC. This rearrangement joins TRBV9 to TRBJ1-2, with 12 nucleotides matching TRBD1. Germline lookup yields CDR1 SGDLS and CDR2 YYNGEE. The V gene end was trimmed by 2 bases and the J gene end by 8 bases; junction bases not matched to a gene: 4. This CDR3 comprises 14 residues.

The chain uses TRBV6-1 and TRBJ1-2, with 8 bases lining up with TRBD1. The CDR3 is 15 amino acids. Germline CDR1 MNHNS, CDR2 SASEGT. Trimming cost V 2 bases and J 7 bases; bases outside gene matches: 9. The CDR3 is CASSERRTGSGGYTF. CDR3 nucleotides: TGTGCCAGCAGTGAACGGAGGACAGGGTCGGGTGGCTACACCTTC.

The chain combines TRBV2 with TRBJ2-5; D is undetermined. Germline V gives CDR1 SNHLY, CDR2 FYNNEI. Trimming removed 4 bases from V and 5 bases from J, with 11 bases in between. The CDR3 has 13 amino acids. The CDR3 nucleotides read TGTGCCAGCAGTGTGGGCCCAAGGGAGACCCAGTACTTC. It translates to CASSVGPRETQYF.

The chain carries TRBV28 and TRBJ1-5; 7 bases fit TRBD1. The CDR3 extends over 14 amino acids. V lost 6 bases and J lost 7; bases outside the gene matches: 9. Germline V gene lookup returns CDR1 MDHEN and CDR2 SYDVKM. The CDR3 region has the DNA TGTGCCAGCAGAGACGCAGGGGGAACACAGCCCCAGCATTTT. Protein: CASRDAGGTQPQHF. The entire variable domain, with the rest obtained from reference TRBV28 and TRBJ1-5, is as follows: DVKVTQSSRYLVKRTGEKVFLECVQDMDHENMFWYRQDPGLGLRLIYFSYDVKMKEKGDIPEGYSVSREKKERFSLILESASTNQTSMYLCASRDAGGTQPQHFGDGTRLSIL.

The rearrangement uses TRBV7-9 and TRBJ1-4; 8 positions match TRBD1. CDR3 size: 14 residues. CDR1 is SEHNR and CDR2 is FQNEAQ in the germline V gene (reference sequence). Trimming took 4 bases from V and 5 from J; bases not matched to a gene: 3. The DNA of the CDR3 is TGTGCCAGCAGCTCCGGGACAGGCAATGAAAAACTGTTTTTT. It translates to CASSSGTGNEKLFF.

The CDR3 loop reads CAWRGSLNTEAFF. For the CDR3, the DNA is TGTGCCTGGAGGGGGAGCCTGAACACTGAAGCTTTCTTT. The gene calls are TRBV30 and TRBJ1-1; no reliable D call. Trimming removed 3 bases from V and 0 bases from J, with 8 bases in between. CDR1 and CDR2 from the germline V gene are GTSNPN and SVGIG (reference sequence). This CDR3 is built from 13 residues.

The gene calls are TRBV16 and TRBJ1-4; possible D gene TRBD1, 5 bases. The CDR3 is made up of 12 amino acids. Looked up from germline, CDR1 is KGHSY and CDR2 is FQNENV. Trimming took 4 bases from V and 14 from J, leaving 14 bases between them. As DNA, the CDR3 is TGTGCCAGCAGCCGCTGGACAAGCCCCCTGTTTTTT. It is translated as CASSRWTSPLFF.

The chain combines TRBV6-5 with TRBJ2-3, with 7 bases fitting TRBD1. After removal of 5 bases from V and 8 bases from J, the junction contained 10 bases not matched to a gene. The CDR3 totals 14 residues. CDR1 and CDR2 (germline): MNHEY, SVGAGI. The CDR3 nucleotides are TGTGCCAGCAGTCCAGGGGGTTCGATCGGTACGCAGTATTTT. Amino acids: CASSPGGSIGTQYF.